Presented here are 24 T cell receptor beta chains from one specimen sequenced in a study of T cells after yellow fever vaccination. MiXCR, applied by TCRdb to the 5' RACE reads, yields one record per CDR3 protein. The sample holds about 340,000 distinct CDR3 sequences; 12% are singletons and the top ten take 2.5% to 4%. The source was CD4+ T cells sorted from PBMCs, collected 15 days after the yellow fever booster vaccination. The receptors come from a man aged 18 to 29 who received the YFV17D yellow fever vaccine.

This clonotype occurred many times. The CDR3 DNA reads TGCAGTGCTAAGGGCAGCAACTACGAGCAGTACGTC. It encodes CSAKGSNYEQYV. The chain is built from TRBV20-1 and TRBJ2-7, with no clear D. Germline V gene lookup returns CDR1 DFQATT and CDR2 SNEGSKA (reference sequence). Trimming stripped 4 bases from V and 3 bases from J, with 10 bases between. The CDR3 is 12 amino acids.

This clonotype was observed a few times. CDR3 nucleotide sequence: TGCGCCAGCAGTGATCCCCCCAGGACGGAGACCCAGTACTTC. Translating gives CASSDPPRTETQYF. The chain carries TRBV10-2 and TRBJ2-5; D is unclear. The CDR3 contains 14 residues. Germline V gene lookup returns CDR1 WSHSY and CDR2 SAAADI. The germline V and J ends were trimmed by 3 bases and 5 bases, with 13 bases remaining between them.

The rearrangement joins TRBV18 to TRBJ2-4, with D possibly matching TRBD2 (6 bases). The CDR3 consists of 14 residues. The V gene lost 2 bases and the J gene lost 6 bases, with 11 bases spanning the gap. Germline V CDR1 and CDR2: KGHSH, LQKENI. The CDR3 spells CASSPGLRGNIQYF. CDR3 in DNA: TGTGCCAGCTCACCAGGTTTGCGGGGAAACATTCAGTACTTC.

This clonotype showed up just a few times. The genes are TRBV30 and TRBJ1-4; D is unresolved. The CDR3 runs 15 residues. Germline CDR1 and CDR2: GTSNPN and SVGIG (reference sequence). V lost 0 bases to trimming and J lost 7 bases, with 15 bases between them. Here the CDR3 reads CAWSVAAYTVEKLFF. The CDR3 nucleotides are TGTGCCTGGAGTGTGGCGGCCTACACGGTTGAAAAACTGTTTTTT.

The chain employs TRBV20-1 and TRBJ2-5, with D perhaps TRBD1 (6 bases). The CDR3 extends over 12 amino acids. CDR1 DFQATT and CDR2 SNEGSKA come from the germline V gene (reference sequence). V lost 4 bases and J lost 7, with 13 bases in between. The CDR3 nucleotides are TGCAGTGCTACTACAGGGCCCGTGACCCAGTACTTC. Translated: CSATTGPVTQYF.

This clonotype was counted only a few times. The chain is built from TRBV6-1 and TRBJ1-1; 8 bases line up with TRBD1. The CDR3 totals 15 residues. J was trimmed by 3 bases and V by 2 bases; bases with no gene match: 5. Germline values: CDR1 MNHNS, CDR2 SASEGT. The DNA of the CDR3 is TGTGCCAGCAGTGAAAGGGACAGGAGAGACACTGAAGCTTTCTTT. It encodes CASSERDRRDTEAFF.

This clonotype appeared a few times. DNA of the CDR3: TGTGCCAGCAGCTTAGATGGACTCGTCTACAATGAGCAGTTCTTC. Encoded protein: CASSLDGLVYNEQFF. The chain uses TRBV7-2 and TRBJ2-1; TRBD2 might be the D (5 bases). V was clipped by 1 base and J by 3 bases, with 10 bases between them. The CDR3 loop spans 15 amino acids. The germline CDR1 and CDR2 sequences are SGHTA and FQGNSA.

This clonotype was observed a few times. In nucleotides, the CDR3 is TGTGCCAGCAGTGAACGGACAGGAGAGAACAATTCACCCCTCCACTTT. This sequence encodes CASSERTGENNSPLHF. The rearrangement joins TRBV2 to TRBJ1-6, with 7 bases identical to TRBD1. The junction had 8 bases not matched to a gene; V was cut back by 2 bases and J by 7 bases. CDR3 size: 16 residues. Germline loops: CDR1 SNHLY, CDR2 FYNNEI. The variable domain in full, with the rest retrieved from reference TRBV2 and TRBJ1-6, is EPEVTQTPSHQVTQMGQEVILRCVPISNHLYFYWYRQILGQKVEFLVSFYNNEISEKSEIFDDQFSVERPDGSNFTLKIRSTKLEDSAMYFCASSERTGENNSPLHFGNGTRLTVT.

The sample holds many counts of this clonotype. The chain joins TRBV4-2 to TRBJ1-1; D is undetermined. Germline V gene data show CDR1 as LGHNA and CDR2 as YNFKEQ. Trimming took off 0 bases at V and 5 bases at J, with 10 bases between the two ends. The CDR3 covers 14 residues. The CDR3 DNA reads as TGTGCCAGCAGCCAAGATCGGGTTTGGACTGAAGCTTTCTTT. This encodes CASSQDRVWTEAFF.

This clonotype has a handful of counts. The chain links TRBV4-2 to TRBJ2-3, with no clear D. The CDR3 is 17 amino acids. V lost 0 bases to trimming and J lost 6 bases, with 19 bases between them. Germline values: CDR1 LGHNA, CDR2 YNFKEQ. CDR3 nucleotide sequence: TGTGCCAGCAGCCAAGATAGAGTTGCGGTGCCCGAGGATACGCAGTATTTT. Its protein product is CASSQDRVAVPEDTQYF.

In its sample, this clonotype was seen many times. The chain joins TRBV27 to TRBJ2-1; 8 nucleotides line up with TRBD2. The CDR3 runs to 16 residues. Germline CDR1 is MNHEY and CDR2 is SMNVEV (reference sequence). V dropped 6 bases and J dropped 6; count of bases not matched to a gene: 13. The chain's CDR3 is CASRPFYRGGFNEQFF. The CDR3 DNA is TGTGCCAGCAGACCCTTCTACCGGGGGGGCTTCAATGAGCAGTTCTTC.

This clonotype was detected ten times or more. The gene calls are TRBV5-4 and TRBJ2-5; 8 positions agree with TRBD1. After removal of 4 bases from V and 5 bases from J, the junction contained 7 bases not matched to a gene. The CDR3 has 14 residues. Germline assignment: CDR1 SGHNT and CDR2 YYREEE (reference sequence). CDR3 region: CASSRQGSVETQYF. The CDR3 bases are TGTGCCAGCAGCAGACAGGGGTCGGTGGAGACCCAGTACTTC.

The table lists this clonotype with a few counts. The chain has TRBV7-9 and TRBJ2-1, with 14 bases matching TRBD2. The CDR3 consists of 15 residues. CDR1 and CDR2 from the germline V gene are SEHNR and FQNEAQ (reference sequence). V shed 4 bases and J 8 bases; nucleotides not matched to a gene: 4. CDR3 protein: CASSYRLAGGDEQFF. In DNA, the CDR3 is TGTGCCAGCAGCTACCGACTAGCGGGGGGGGATGAGCAGTTCTTC.

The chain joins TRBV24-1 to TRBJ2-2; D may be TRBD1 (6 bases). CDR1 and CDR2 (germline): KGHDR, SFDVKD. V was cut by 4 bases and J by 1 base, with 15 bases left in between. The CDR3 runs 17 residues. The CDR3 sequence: CATSDGIRDMNTGELFF. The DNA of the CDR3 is TGTGCCACCAGTGACGGAATCCGGGACATGAACACCGGGGAGCTGTTTTTT.

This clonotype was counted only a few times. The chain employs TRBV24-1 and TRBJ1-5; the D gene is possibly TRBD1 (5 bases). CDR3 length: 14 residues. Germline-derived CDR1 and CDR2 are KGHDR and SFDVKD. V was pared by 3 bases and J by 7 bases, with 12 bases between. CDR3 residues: CATSDRGVEQPQHF. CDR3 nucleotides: TGTGCCACCAGTGATCGGGGGGTTGAACAGCCCCAGCATTTT.

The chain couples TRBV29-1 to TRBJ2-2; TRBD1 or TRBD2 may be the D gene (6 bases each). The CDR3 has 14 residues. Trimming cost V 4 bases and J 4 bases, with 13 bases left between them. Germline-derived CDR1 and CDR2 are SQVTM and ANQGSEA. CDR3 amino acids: CSVGGAGSTGELFF. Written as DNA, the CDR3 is TGCAGCGTTGGGGGGGCTGGTAGCACCGGGGAGCTGTTTTTT.

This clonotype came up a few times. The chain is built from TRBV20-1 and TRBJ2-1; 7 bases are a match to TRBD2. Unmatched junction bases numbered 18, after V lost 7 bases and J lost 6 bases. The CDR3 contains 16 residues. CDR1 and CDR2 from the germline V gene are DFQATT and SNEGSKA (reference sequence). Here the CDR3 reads CSVLHNNGGFSNEQFF. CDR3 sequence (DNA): TGCAGTGTCCTACATAATAACGGGGGGTTCTCCAATGAGCAGTTCTTC.

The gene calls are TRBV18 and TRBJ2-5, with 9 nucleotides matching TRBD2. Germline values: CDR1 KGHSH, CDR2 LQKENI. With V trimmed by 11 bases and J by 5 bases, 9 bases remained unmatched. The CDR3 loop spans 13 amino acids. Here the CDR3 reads CAARPSGVETQYF. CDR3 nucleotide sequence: TGTGCCGCCCGGCCTAGCGGGGTCGAGACCCAGTACTTC.

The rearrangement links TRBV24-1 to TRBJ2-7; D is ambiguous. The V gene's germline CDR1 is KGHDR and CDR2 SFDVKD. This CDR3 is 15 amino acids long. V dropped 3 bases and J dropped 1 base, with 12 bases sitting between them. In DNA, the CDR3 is TGTGCCACCAGTGATCGACACCGATCTTCCTACGAGCAGTACTTC. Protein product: CATSDRHRSSYEQYF.

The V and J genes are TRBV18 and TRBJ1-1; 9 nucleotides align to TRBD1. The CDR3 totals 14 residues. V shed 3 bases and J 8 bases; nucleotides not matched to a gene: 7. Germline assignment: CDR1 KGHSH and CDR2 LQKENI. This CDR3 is CASSPRQGEREAFF. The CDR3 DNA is TGTGCCAGCTCACCGCGACAGGGGGAAAGAGAAGCTTTCTTT.

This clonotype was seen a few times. CDR3 sequence: CASSPPGTGIEAFF. The CDR3 nucleotides read TGTGCCAGCAGCCCACCCGGGACAGGAATAGAAGCTTTCTTT. This chain connects TRBV6-5 to TRBJ1-1; TRBD1 agrees at 8 bases. There are 14 residues in the CDR3. V shed 6 bases, J shed 8 bases, and the junction held 11 bases outside the gene matches. CDR1 is MNHEY and CDR2 is SVGAGI in the germline V gene.

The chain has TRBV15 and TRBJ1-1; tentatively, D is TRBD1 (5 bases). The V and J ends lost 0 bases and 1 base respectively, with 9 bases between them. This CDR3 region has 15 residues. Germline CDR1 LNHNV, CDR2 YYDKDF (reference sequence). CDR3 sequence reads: CATSRDPRGNTEAFF. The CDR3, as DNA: TGTGCCACCAGCAGAGACCCGAGGGGGAACACTGAAGCTTTCTTT.

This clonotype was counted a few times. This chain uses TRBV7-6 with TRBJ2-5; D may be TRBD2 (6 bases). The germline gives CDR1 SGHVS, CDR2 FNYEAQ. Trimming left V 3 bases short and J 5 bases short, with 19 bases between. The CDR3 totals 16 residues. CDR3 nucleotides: TGTGCCAGCAGCTTCGGGGGACCGGGCCCGGACGAGACCCAGTACTTC. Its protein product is CASSFGGPGPDETQYF.

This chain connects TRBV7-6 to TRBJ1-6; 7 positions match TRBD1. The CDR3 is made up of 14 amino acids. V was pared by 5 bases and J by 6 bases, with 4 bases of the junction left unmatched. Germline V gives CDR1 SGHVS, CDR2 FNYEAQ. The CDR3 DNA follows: TGTGCCAGCAGCCAGGGACAGCTTAATTCACCCCTCCACTTT. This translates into CASSQGQLNSPLHF.